Each of the 10 T cell receptor beta chains below was sequenced from the same sample in a study of early T cells in non-severe SARS-CoV-2 infection. Via MiXCR, TCRdb re-called the 5' RACE reads, giving one row per CDR3 protein. The sample lists approximately 31,000 distinct CDR3 sequences, around 6% occurring once. Source material: whole blood. The source of these receptors is an adult who was a healthcare worker with PCR-confirmed SARS-CoV-2 infection or an uninfected control (not recorded which).

The J gene is TRBJ2-5, the V gene TRBV28, with D perhaps assigned TRBD1 or TRBD2 (5 bases each). Looked up from germline, CDR1 is MDHEN and CDR2 is SYDVKM. V was trimmed by 4 bases and J by 5 bases, leaving 14 bases between them. This CDR3 has 14 amino acids. DNA for the CDR3: TGTGCCAGCAGTTCCACAGGTTGGGAGGAGACCCAGTACTTC. Translating gives CASSSTGWEETQYF.

This clonotype occurred many times. This chain connects TRBV12-3 or TRBV12-4 to TRBJ2-5; D may be TRBD1 (5 bases). The CDR3 is made up of 14 amino acids. The germline V and J ends were trimmed by 2 bases and 2 bases, with 9 bases remaining between them. The CDR3 here is CASSLMTEQETQYF. The CDR3 region has the DNA TGTGCCAGCAGTTTAATGACAGAACAAGAGACCCAGTACTTC.

By sample share, this clonotype is medium-sized. The chain couples TRBV20-1 to TRBJ2-3; D might be TRBD2 (5 bases). The CDR3 has 16 amino acids. V lost 6 bases to trimming and J lost 0 bases, with 19 bases between them. Germline loops: CDR1 DFQATT, CDR2 SNEGSKA (reference sequence). The chain's CDR3 is CSAVPGVRSSTDTQYF. The CDR3 DNA sequence: TGCAGTGCAGTCCCCGGGGTGAGGAGTAGCACAGATACGCAGTATTTT.

This chain uses TRBV15 with TRBJ2-2; 11 nucleotides match TRBD1. Germline V gene data show CDR1 as LNHNV and CDR2 as YYDKDF (reference sequence). The CDR3 extends over 15 amino acids. The V gene end was trimmed by 5 bases and the J gene end by 6 bases; junction bases not matched to a gene: 5. The CDR3 nucleotides read TGTGCCACCAGCCTCTGGACAGGGGGCTCCGGGGAGCTGTTTTTT. Translated: CATSLWTGGSGELFF.

In this sample, this clonotype turned up many times. J is TRBJ2-1 and V is TRBV14; no clear D gene. Germline assignment: CDR1 SGHDN and CDR2 FVKESK. The V end was cut by 4 bases, the J end by 4 bases, with 11 bases between. The CDR3 loop spans 14 amino acids. This chain's CDR3 is CASSPLDGYNEQFF. CDR3 DNA sequence: TGTGCCAGCAGCCCCCTGGACGGATACAATGAGCAGTTCTTC.

This clonotype was observed at least ten times. The chain employs TRBV10-3 and TRBJ2-4; D gene uncertain. This CDR3 contains 13 residues. V lost 8 bases, J lost 8 bases, and 16 bases lay in between. Germline CDR1 ENHRY, CDR2 SYGVKD. CDR3 sequence (DNA): TGTGCCATCGGTGCGGCTCTGGCGGACATTCAGTACTTC. It codes for CAIGAALADIQYF.

This clonotype was seen repeatedly, ten times or more. One end of the junction does not line up with germline, which may come from a read error. The V call is TRBV7-8, the J call TRBJ1-2; 10 bases match TRBD1. CDR3 size: 15 residues. Germline CDR1 is SGHVS and CDR2 is FQNEAQ. CDR3 protein: CASSLARTGGSGYTF. The CDR3 nucleotides read TGTGCCAGCAGCCTAGCACGGACAGGGGGATCTGGCTACACCTTC.

On this clonotype itself: This may arise from a read error, as a much more abundant clone is one base away. The rearrangement links TRBV18 to TRBJ2-7, with 7 bases that match TRBD1. CDR3 length: 12 amino acids. The germline gives CDR1 KGHSH, CDR2 LQKENI. The CDR3 DNA follows: TGTGCCGGCTCACCCACAGGGGTCGAGCAGTACTTC. Translated, it gives CAGSPTGVEQYF.

In this sample, this clonotype is medium-sized. The chain joins TRBV5-1 to TRBJ1-5; 7 bases are shared with TRBD1. CDR3 length equals 13 residues. Germline V gene lookup returns CDR1 SGHRS and CDR2 YFSETQ. V gave up 8 bases and J gave up 4 bases; unmatched junction bases: 6. CDR3 amino acids: CARNHRGNQPQHF. CDR3 bases: TGCGCCAGAAACCACAGGGGTAATCAGCCCCAGCATTTT. The full variable domain, with the rest looked up from reference TRBV5-1 and TRBJ1-5, is KAGVTQTPRYLIKTRGQQVTLSCSPISGHRSVSWYQQTPGQGLQFLFEYFSETQRNKGNFPGRFSGRQFSNSRSEMNVSTLELGDSALYLCARNHRGNQPQHFGDGTRLSIL.

This clonotype showed up many times. The chain is built from TRBV6-2 or TRBV6-3 and TRBJ2-2; no clear D. CDR3 length: 11 residues. V lost 6 bases, J lost 1 base, and 0 bases lay in between. The V gene's germline CDR1 is MNHEY and CDR2 SVGEGT. CDR3 in amino acids: CASRNTGELFF. CDR3 bases: TGTGCCAGCAGGAACACCGGGGAGCTGTTTTTT.